This is a list of T cell receptor beta chains from one sample in a study of blood T cell repertoires in COVID-19. TCRdb's table, derived via immunoSEQ multiplex PCR, lists solely in-frame clones and lacks some. Here the sample spans roughly 87,000 clones, roughly 87% being singletons. Sequenced material: peripheral blood. These receptors all come from a woman aged 80 or over with active COVID-19. Both conserved end residues are part of each CDR3. Fields, in order: V gene, D gene, clone size, J gene, CDR3 DNA, CDR3 protein. D genes are given only for firm matches. Size values are once, few and many counts, or a class for expanded clones, and some rows have none.

v_call: TRBV7-2; d_call: TRBD2; clone_size: NA; j_call: TRBJ2-1; cdr3_nt: TGTGCCAGCAGCTTAGCCCTAGCGGGGGCCTACAATGAGCAGTTCTTC; cdr3_aa: CASSLALAGAYNEQFF
v_call: TRBV15; d_call: TRBD1; clone_size: NA; j_call: TRBJ2-5; cdr3_nt: TGTGCCACCAGCAGGGGGGTGAGGGACAGGGGGCAAGAGACCCAGTACTTC; cdr3_aa: CATSRGVRDRGQETQYF
v_call: TRBV11-1; d_call: TRBD2; clone_size: once; j_call: TRBJ2-1; cdr3_nt: TGTGCCAGCAGCTCCCCGGGACTAGCGGGAGTAGGTGAGCAGTTCTTC; cdr3_aa: CASSSPGLAGVGEQFF
v_call: TRBV28; d_call: TRBD2; clone_size: NA; j_call: TRBJ2-5; cdr3_nt: TGTGCCAGCAGCCCTCTAGCGGGGCTCCAAGAGACCCAGTACTTC; cdr3_aa: CASSPLAGLQETQYF
v_call: TRBV7-9; d_call: NA; clone_size: NA; j_call: TRBJ1-1; cdr3_nt: TGTGCCAGCAGCTTTACAGGGACTGAAGCTTTCTTT; cdr3_aa: CASSFTGTEAFF
v_call: TRBV7-2; d_call: NA; clone_size: NA; j_call: TRBJ2-1; cdr3_nt: TGTGCCAGCAGCCCCACCCGGGAGCGAACCTACAATGAGCAGTTCTTC; cdr3_aa: CASSPTRERTYNEQFF
v_call: TRBV29-1; d_call: NA; clone_size: NA; j_call: TRBJ1-5; cdr3_nt: TGCAGCGCCCGTCAAGGCACCGGGATCAATCAGCCCCAGCATTTT; cdr3_aa: CSARQGTGINQPQHF
v_call: TRBV7-9; d_call: NA; clone_size: NA; j_call: TRBJ2-7; cdr3_nt: TGTGCCAGCAGCTCGAACAGACAGAGCTCCTACGAGCAGTACTTC; cdr3_aa: CASSSNRQSSYEQYF
v_call: TRBV11-2; d_call: NA; clone_size: once; j_call: TRBJ2-3; cdr3_nt: TGTGCCAGCAGCCGGCGGGCATTTAGAGATACGCAGTATTTT; cdr3_aa: CASSRRAFRDTQYF
v_call: TRBV7-2; d_call: NA; clone_size: NA; j_call: TRBJ2-1; cdr3_nt: TGTGCCAGCACCTGGGGGCTAGCGGAGGGGCCCCTGGAGCAGTTCTTC; cdr3_aa: CASTWGLAEGPLEQFF
v_call: TRBV12-3/TRBV12-4; d_call: TRBD1; clone_size: NA; j_call: TRBJ2-7; cdr3_nt: TGTGCCAGCAGTTTAGCGCGAGGGGACAGGGGCCACTTC; cdr3_aa: CASSLARGDRGHF
v_call: TRBV7-2; d_call: TRBD2; clone_size: NA; j_call: TRBJ2-5; cdr3_nt: TGTGCCAGCAGCCAAAGCGGGAGAAAAGAGACCCAGTACTTC; cdr3_aa: CASSQSGRKETQYF
v_call: TRBV5-1; d_call: TRBD2; clone_size: NA; j_call: TRBJ2-7; cdr3_nt: TGCGCCAGCAGCCAAACTAGCGGGGGCTCCTACGAGCAGTACTTC; cdr3_aa: CASSQTSGGSYEQYF
v_call: TRBV9; d_call: NA; clone_size: once; j_call: TRBJ1-5; cdr3_nt: TGTGCCAGCAGCGTAGGGGGTGCGGGGCCCCAGCATTTT; cdr3_aa: CASSVGGAGPQHF
v_call: TRBV28; d_call: NA; clone_size: NA; j_call: TRBJ1-1; cdr3_nt: TGTGCCAGCAGTTTGAGGGCAGGGAGGACTGAAGCTTTCTTT; cdr3_aa: CASSLRAGRTEAFF
v_call: TRBV7-3; d_call: NA; clone_size: NA; j_call: TRBJ2-7; cdr3_nt: TGTGCCAGCAGCTTAAAACGGGGCTACGAGCAGTACTTC; cdr3_aa: CASSLKRGYEQYF
v_call: TRBV4-1; d_call: NA; clone_size: once; j_call: TRBJ1-4; cdr3_nt: TGCGCCAGCAGCCAAGTCCAGGGCGCAACTAATGAAAAACTGTTTTTT; cdr3_aa: CASSQVQGATNEKLFF